This TCR beta chain comes out of a study of T cells in Graves' hyperthyroidism and ophthalmopathy. This clonotype was seen repeatedly, ten times or more. RNA transcripts served as the template for amplifying TCR beta CDR3 regions. HTBI primers drove first-round RT-PCR of the TCR CDR3. TCRdb independently ran MiXCR on the multiplex PCR reads; one entry per CDR3 protein. The table shows fewer than 750,000 distinct CDR3 sequences, with roughly 15% occurring only once. V was shortened by 6 bases and J by 4 bases, with 15 bases between the two germline ends. CDR1 and CDR2 (germline): MNHEY, SMNVEV (reference sequence). CDR3 length: 14 residues.

Specimen: blood. The V and J genes are TRBV27 and TRBJ1-1, with TRBD1 as a possible D gene (6 bases). The sequence came from a woman aged 40 to 50 with Graves' ophthalmopathy. The CDR3 here is CASSQGWGRTEAFF. In DNA form, the CDR3 reads TGTGCCAGCAGCCAAGGGTGGGGGCGCACTGAAGCTTTCTTT.